This T cell receptor beta chain emerged from a study of T-cell memory formation after mild COVID-19. Looking at the study overall: TCR clusters were mostly confined to one donor each. Findings and caveats of the study: The second-wave clones peaking on day 37 were not confirmed as SARS-CoV-2-specific.

TCR alpha and TCR beta cDNA libraries carrying sample barcodes and UMIs were produced by 5'RACE using constant-segment primers. Each CDR3 protein is one row after TCRdb ran MiXCR on the 5' RACE reads. The sample lists under 200,000 distinct CDR3 sequences, 13% occurring once. This clonotype was observed many times. The antigen is not known. The CDR3 is 15 amino acids. Germline lookup yields CDR1 LGHNA and CDR2 YSLEER. V was pared by 0 bases and J by 8 bases, with 14 bases between. This TCR was recovered from a man between 18 and 29 years old who had mild COVID-19 (a few samples of this study predate the infection). Cell type and time point are not known. The chain joins TRBV4-3 to TRBJ1-3; no firm D call. The material sequenced was PBMCs or a T cell subset sorted from them (not recorded which). Written as DNA, the CDR3 is TGCGCCAGCAGCCAAGATAGGAACTCTGGGGACACCATATATTTT. The encoded protein is CASSQDRNSGDTIYF.